Listed here is a single TCR beta chain. In this sample, this clonotype turned up many times. Its antigen remains unidentified. No base qualities exist here, and no much larger clone lies one base off it. The data were obtained in a study of human T cells and chemical hapten exposure (dated by TCRdb to 2020 to 2023). Background for the entire study: For sensitization, 2% DPC in acetone was applied to an approximately 2 cm by approximately 2 cm area of upper inner arm skin. Peripheral blood TCR repertoire changes were tracked in vivo in alopecia patients during primary and secondary sensitization to the hapten diphenylcyclopropenone (DPC). Libraries were combined into a pool for sequencing, and differences in TCR yield between samples came mainly from small differences in library volumes within the pool. Blood samples were taken from patients before sensitization (week 0) and at 2, 6 and about 24 weeks after DPC sensitization. Patch testing on the upper back used Finn chambers containing 0.01% DPC, with scoring done after 6 days according to International Contact Dermatitis Research Group standards. Blood for TCR sequencing was provided by twenty-nine alopecia patients at one to four time points (pre-sensitization, 2, 6 and 24 weeks). Patients additionally received weekly therapeutic DPC doses to the scalp throughout the approximately 25-week study period. The patient cohort, mostly female, included alopecia areata with under or over 50% scalp involvement, alopecia totalis and alopecia universalis.

Broader findings and caveats from the paper: Patch test score correlated positively with the number of PT1 expanded TCRs, reaching significance at thresholds 8, 16 and 32 but not at 4. The number of TCRs above 1 in 1000 frequency did not change with DPC sensitization; there was no evidence of global repertoire structure alterations. Repeated subsampling changed both the strength of the expansion versus patch-test correlation and the threshold at which that correlation became significant. Because every patient had alopecia, a presumed autoimmune disease, the patients' immune response might differ from that of healthy individuals. Compared with pre-sensitization or healthy control sets, expanded TCRs formed significantly more large CDR3 similarity clusters, which is consistent with antigen-driven responses.

Library preparation used RACE. The reads were generated on a NextSeq 500. During library preparation, unique molecular identifiers were attached to individual cDNA molecules so that TCRs could be counted quantitatively and reproducibly. For every blood RNA sample, sequencing covered both the TCR alpha and TCR beta chains. As for the original processing: The median number of TCRs per sample was 95,638, ranging from about 20,000 to 750,000. V, J and CDR3 annotation of the TCR reads was performed with the Decombinator software suite. For PS versus PT1 abundance plots, all samples were subsampled to the same number of TCRs (28,000). TCRs were defined as expanded if absent before sensitization and observed at least eight times at the 2-week time point. TCRdb took the public reads, trimmed them with fastp at Q25, ran MiXCR for clone calling and kept in-frame beta chains. When rows share a CDR3 protein, they turn into one entry using the most common DNA and genes. Here the V and J calls rest on TCRdb's processing, not on the authors' analysis. The sample table holds some 120,000 distinct CDR3 sequences, of which 12% were seen once. 1.4% of the sample is in the top ten clones.

V is shortened by 0 bases, J by 2 bases, and the region joining them spans 7 bases. CDR1 and CDR2 are drawn from the germline V gene (reference sequence): SGHKS, YYEKEE. The CDR3, cysteine through phenylalanine, is 14 amino acids long. Only the CDR3 part of the read is kept: 42 bases, read in frame from the first base. Interpreted using the paper, the time point label stands for: patch test 1, 2 weeks after DPC sensitization. Read against the paper, the sample's treatment or condition label means: therapeutic diphenylcyclopropenone sensitization with weekly scalp DPC. At each patch-test visit, blood was drawn before the patch test was applied. Patients were eligible if aged 18 to 70, diagnosed with alopecia and judged suitable for DPC therapy, and pregnant patients were excluded. Total RNA was extracted from unfractionated whole blood that had been collected in Tempus Blood RNA tubes.

This receptor was obtained from a woman between 50 and 59 years old with alopecia areata. Some clones in this sample may be carry-over from other donors' samples. The sample was whole blood, taken in connection with sensitization to the hapten diphenylcyclopropenone (DPC). The sequence links TRBV5-5 to TRBJ2-3; TRBD2 is perhaps the D gene, given 6 matching bases. For the CDR3, the sequence is CASSLGGATDTQYF. The bases read TGTGCCAGCAGCTTGGGCGGGGCCACAGATACGCAGTATTTT.